The 26 T cell receptor beta chains given below trace back to one sample, sequenced in a study of post-analysis software for immune sequencing data. Antigens of these TCRs are unknown. General observations from the study: Included in a set of about five TRBV segments more frequent in patients than controls were TRBV5-6, TRBV5-1 and TRBV20-1.

Unique-molecular-identifier-tagged TCR beta cDNA libraries were used. One entry per CDR3 protein results from TCRdb running MiXCR on the PCR reads. The profile shows roughly 430,000 distinct CDR3 sequences, approximately 42% of them singletons. Source material: blood. The receptors shown here come from a girl aged 2-9 years with multiple sclerosis.

Only a few counts were recorded for this clonotype. The gene calls are TRBV15 and TRBJ2-1; D might be TRBD2 (7 bases). The CDR3 sequence is 16 residues long. In germline, CDR1 is LNHNV, CDR2 YYDKDF (reference sequence). The V end lost 5 bases, the J end lost 1 base, and 15 bases lay between the germline ends. Here the CDR3 reads CATSPGEGRSYNEQFF. CDR3 nucleotide sequence: TGTGCCACCAGCCCAGGGGAGGGGCGGTCCTACAATGAGCAGTTCTTC.

V is TRBV15 and J is TRBJ1-5; TRBD1 matches at 7 bases. The CDR3 is 14 amino acids. The J segment lost 3 bases and the V segment lost 5 bases, leaving 4 bases of the junction unmatched. Germline loops: CDR1 LNHNV, CDR2 YYDKDF (reference sequence). Here the CDR3 reads CATSGGTDNQPQHF. CDR3 coding DNA: TGTGCCACCAGCGGGGGGACAGACAATCAGCCCCAGCATTTT.

The V and J genes are TRBV20-1 and TRBJ2-1, with D unresolved. The germline V and J ends were trimmed by 4 bases and 6 bases, with 13 bases remaining between them. CDR1 and CDR2 (germline): DFQATT, SNEGSKA (reference sequence). The CDR3 totals 13 residues. CDR3 sequence (DNA): TGCAGTGCTAACAGCGTTCGGCGCAATGAGCAGTTCTTC. The encoded protein is CSANSVRRNEQFF.

The chain combines TRBV5-1 with TRBJ2-7; D may match TRBD1 or TRBD2 (5 bases each). CDR1 SGHRS and CDR2 YFSETQ come from the germline V gene. This CDR3 comprises 13 residues. The ends were cut back, 5 bases at V and 5 bases at J, with 14 bases in the middle. The CDR3 sequence: CASSRGVSDEQYF. The DNA of the CDR3 is TGCGCCAGCAGTAGAGGGGTTTCCGACGAGCAGTACTTC.

The rearrangement uses TRBV20-1 and TRBJ1-1; D not resolved. The germline gives CDR1 DFQATT, CDR2 SNEGSKA (reference sequence). V shed 1 base and J shed 0 bases, with 12 bases lying between them. The CDR3 sequence is 15 residues long. The CDR3 DNA reads as TGCAGTGCTAGAGTCCCGTGGGTCATGAACACTGAAGCTTTCTTT. It is translated as CSARVPWVMNTEAFF.

Many counts were recorded for this clonotype. The chain recombines TRBV7-2 with TRBJ2-1; D not certain. Trimming stripped 4 bases from V and 7 bases from J, with 8 bases between. This CDR3 region has 12 residues. Germline V gene data show CDR1 as SGHTA and CDR2 as FQGNSA. The CDR3 here is CASSSYGNEQFF. The CDR3 region has the DNA TGTGCCAGCAGCTCGTACGGGAATGAGCAGTTCTTC. Variable domain in full (rest from reference TRBV7-2 and TRBJ2-1): GAGVSQSPSNKVTEKGKDVELRCDPISGHTALYWYRQSLGQGLEFLIYFQGNSAPDKSGLPSDRFSAERTGGSVSTLTIQRTQQEDSAVYLCASSSYGNEQFFGPGTRLTVL.

The chain recombines TRBV28 with TRBJ1-5, with 7 bases that match TRBD1. This CDR3 spans 15 amino acids. CDR1 and CDR2 from the germline V gene are MDHEN and SYDVKM. Trimming cost V 2 bases and J 7 bases; bases outside gene matches: 8. DNA for the CDR3: TGTGCCAGCAGTTTACCCCGACAGGGCCTCCAGCCCCAGCATTTT. Amino acids: CASSLPRQGLQPQHF.

A remark on this clonotype: The junction departs from germline at one end; a sequencing error may be responsible. The gene calls are TRBV5-1 and TRBJ2-1, with D uncertain. The DNA end is more similar to TRBJ2-7, so the J call may be wrong. Per germline, CDR1 SGHRS and CDR2 YFSETQ. The CDR3 length is 13 residues. Here the CDR3 DNA reads TGTGCCAGCAGTTTGGGTCTCTACAATGAGCAGTACTTC. Residues: CASSLGLYNEQYF.

This clonotype has just a few counts. This rearrangement joins TRBV6-1 to TRBJ2-1; TRBD2 agrees at 7 bases. From germline, CDR1 is MNHNS and CDR2 SASEGT. The CDR3 runs to 18 residues. V dropped 6 bases and J dropped 0; count of bases not matched to a gene: 14. CDR3 in DNA: TGTGCCAGCAGGTCTGGGGTGTTGGGGGGGAGCTCCTACAATGAGCAGTTCTTC. This encodes CASRSGVLGGSSYNEQFF.

With regard to this clonotype: Lacking the conserved final phenylalanine or tryptophan, this CDR3 likely reflects a read error. This chain joins TRBV28 and TRBJ1-2; weak D call: TRBD1 (5 bases). Per germline, CDR1 MDHEN and CDR2 SYDVKM. CDR3 length: 12 residues. V shed 5 bases and J shed 4 bases, with 8 bases lying between them. The CDR3 region has the DNA TGTGCCAGCAGTCTGACAGTCTATGGCTACACCTGC. Its translation is CASSLTVYGYTC.

J is TRBJ1-2 and V is TRBV4-3; D unresolved. Per germline, CDR1 LGHNA and CDR2 YSLEER. V lost 0 bases to trimming and J lost 4 bases, with 12 bases between them. CDR3 length equals 15 residues. CDR3 in amino acids: CASSQEGEVTYGYTF. In DNA, the CDR3 is TGCGCCAGCAGCCAAGAAGGTGAGGTCACCTATGGCTACACCTTC.

This clonotype has only a few counts. The V and J genes are TRBV7-2 and TRBJ2-5; D uncertain. Germline CDR1 and CDR2: SGHTA and FQGNSA. Trimming shortened V by 3 bases and J by 2 bases, and 10 bases separated the two germline ends. The CDR3 runs to 14 residues. Here the CDR3 reads CASSFGATQETQYF. DNA of the CDR3: TGTGCCAGCAGCTTTGGCGCGACTCAAGAGACCCAGTACTTC. The entire variable domain, with the rest obtained from reference TRBV7-2 and TRBJ2-5, is as follows: GAGVSQSPSNKVTEKGKDVELRCDPISGHTALYWYRQSLGQGLEFLIYFQGNSAPDKSGLPSDRFSAERTGGSVSTLTIQRTQQEDSAVYLCASSFGATQETQYFGPGTRLLVL.

This sequence joins TRBV12-3 or TRBV12-4 and TRBJ2-3; the D is unclear. The CDR3 sequence is 16 residues long. Trimming removed 5 bases from V and 0 bases from J, with 15 bases in between. The CDR3 coding sequence is TGTGCCAGCAGTCCCCGGCGGACGGATAGCACAGATACGCAGTATTTT. Translated, it gives CASSPRRTDSTDTQYF.

This clonotype was found a few times. V gene TRBV7-9 combines with J gene TRBJ2-5; D uncertain. V was shortened by 5 bases and J by 0 bases, with 7 bases between the two germline ends. CDR3 length equals 13 residues. Germline assignment: CDR1 SEHNR and CDR2 FQNEAQ (reference sequence). The CDR3: CASSAEYQETQYF. The CDR3 DNA reads TGTGCCAGCAGCGCAGAGTACCAAGAGACCCAGTACTTC.

V gene TRBV29-1 combines with J gene TRBJ2-1, with 14 bases fitting TRBD2. The CDR3 has 13 amino acids. Looked up from germline, CDR1 is SQVTM and CDR2 is ANQGSEA. Unmatched junction bases numbered 2, after V lost 6 bases and J lost 7 bases. Here the CDR3 reads CSVGTSGRNEQFF. The CDR3 DNA reads TGCAGCGTCGGGACTAGCGGGAGAAATGAGCAGTTCTTC.

This clonotype was seen a handful of times. V is TRBV7-2 and J is TRBJ2-5; 7 nucleotides match TRBD2. The junction had 12 bases not matched to a gene; V was cut back by 6 bases and J by 2 bases. Germline CDR1 reads SGHTA; CDR2 reads FQGNSA. The CDR3 runs to 16 residues. This chain's CDR3 is CASSLFTGGGQETQYF. DNA for the CDR3: TGTGCCAGCAGTCTCTTTACGGGCGGGGGACAAGAGACCCAGTACTTC.

V is TRBV7-9 and J is TRBJ1-6, with unresolved D. Deletions cut 3 bases from V and 8 bases from J, with 11 bases between. The CDR3 loop spans 14 amino acids. Germline CDR1 is SEHNR and CDR2 is FQNEAQ (reference sequence). CDR3 sequence: CASSFLSQDSPLHF. The CDR3 region has the DNA TGTGCCAGCAGCTTTCTCTCGCAGGATTCACCCCTCCACTTT.

The chain recombines TRBV12-3 or TRBV12-4 with TRBJ1-2; 7 nucleotides match TRBD1. V lost 2 bases to trimming and J lost 7 bases; unmatched junction nucleotides: 7. This CDR3 has 14 residues. In DNA form, the CDR3 reads TGTGCCAGCAGTTTACTACTTACAGGGGTTGGCTACACCTTC. Its translation: CASSLLLTGVGYTF.

V usage is TRBV2 and J usage is TRBJ2-7; 8 bases map to TRBD1. Looked up from germline, CDR1 is SNHLY and CDR2 is FYNNEI. This CDR3 region has 14 residues. V lost 5 bases and J lost 6; bases outside the gene matches: 9. DNA for the CDR3: TGTGCCAGCAGTCGGACAGGGTGGTCAGGCGAGCAGTACTTC. Translation: CASSRTGWSGEQYF. Drawing the rest from reference TRBV2 and TRBJ2-7, the complete variable domain is EPEVTQTPSHQVTQMGQEVILRCVPISNHLYFYWYRQILGQKVEFLVSFYNNEISEKSEIFDDQFSVERPDGSNFTLKIRSTKLEDSAMYFCASSRTGWSGEQYFGPGTRLTVT.

The sample holds many counts of this clonotype. The chain joins TRBV4-3 to TRBJ1-2, with D possibly being TRBD1 (5 bases). From germline, CDR1 is LGHNA and CDR2 YSLEER. This CDR3 is 13 amino acids long. The V and J ends lost 4 bases and 8 bases respectively, with 14 bases between them. CDR3 loop: CASSPGGYVGYTF. CDR3 DNA sequence: TGCGCCAGCAGCCCCGGGGGTTACGTCGGCTACACCTTC.

The chain uses TRBV20-1 and TRBJ2-2; no clear D gene. V was trimmed by 3 bases and J by 0 bases, leaving 8 bases between them. This CDR3 region has 14 residues. CDR1 is DFQATT, CDR2 SNEGSKA, per germline (reference sequence). DNA for the CDR3: TGCAGTGCTAGCCACCCCCCGAACACCGGGGAGCTGTTTTTT. As protein: CSASHPPNTGELFF.

The chain uses TRBV10-3 and TRBJ2-7; perhaps TRBD1 as D (5 bases). The CDR3 contains 12 residues. The ends were cut back, 9 bases at V and 0 bases at J, with 9 bases in the middle. Germline lookup yields CDR1 ENHRY and CDR2 SYGVKD. CDR3 in amino acids: CAIAQVSYEQYF. CDR3 bases: TGTGCCATTGCACAGGTCTCCTACGAGCAGTACTTC.

This clonotype was detected a few times. The rearrangement joins TRBV29-1 to TRBJ2-1; 10 positions match TRBD2. V was pared by 7 bases and J by 4 bases, with 7 bases of the junction left unmatched. Germline lookup yields CDR1 SQVTM and CDR2 ANQGSEA. This CDR3 spans 14 amino acids. This CDR3 is CSAVLAGSYNEQFF. DNA of the CDR3: TGCAGCGCCGTACTAGCGGGGTCTTACAATGAGCAGTTCTTC.

The chain links TRBV7-2 to TRBJ2-7; TRBD1 matches at 7 bases. V was clipped by 5 bases and J by 4 bases; unmatched bases: 11. Per the germline V gene, CDR1 is SGHTA and CDR2 is FQGNSA. The CDR3 totals 15 residues. CDR3 in amino acids: CASSLTPTGRYEQYF. The CDR3 coding sequence is TGTGCCAGCAGCCTAACTCCGACAGGGCGGTACGAGCAGTACTTC.

CDR3 sequence (DNA): TGTGCCAGCAGTGATGTTTACGTTAGTCCGGTGAACACTGAAGCTTTCTTT. Translation gives CASSDVYVSPVNTEAFF. The rearrangement joins TRBV6-1 to TRBJ1-1, with D unclear. Germline-derived CDR1 and CDR2 are MNHNS and SASEGT. V lost 3 bases and J 0 bases, leaving 17 bases between the germline ends. The CDR3 loop spans 17 amino acids.

The V gene is TRBV29-1, the J gene TRBJ2-7; tentative D call: TRBD2 (5 bases). V gave up 4 bases and J gave up 6 bases, with 13 bases separating them. Germline CDR1 is SQVTM and CDR2 is ANQGSEA. The CDR3 length is 12 residues. CDR3 sequence reads: CSVGEGSREQYF. CDR3 sequence (DNA): TGCAGCGTTGGTGAGGGCTCGCGCGAGCAGTACTTC.